This TCR beta chain was retrieved from a study of blood T cell repertoires in COVID-19. Background on the study: The cDNA or gDNA used as material had been derived from T cells, B-cell-depleted T cells, or PBMCs.

Per the authors' pipeline: Scientists estimated how many nucleated cells there were by amplifying reference gene primers. Sequenced by immunoSEQ multiplex PCR; TCRdb stores in-frame clones only, minus some. V, J and clone size reflect that table, while D and trimming were determined from the DNA. This sample has over 350,000 clones; around nine tenths occur once, and the top ten carry approximately 10%. Recruits, aged roughly 18 to 95 years, lived in some 25 US areas. The recovered donors of Cohort 3 showed two negative PCRs, clearance, or symptom resolution. Looked up from germline, CDR1 is SGHAT and CDR2 is FQNNGV. The J segment lost 8 bases and the V segment lost 5 bases, leaving 7 bases of the junction unmatched. The CDR3 covers 14 residues.

The sample consisted of PBMCs or T cells enriched from blood (not recorded which). The origin of this receptor is a woman aged 50 to 60 who had recovered from COVID-19. The genes are TRBV11-2 and TRBJ2-7, with TRBD2 matching 12 bases. CDR3: CASSAGLAGLKQYF. The CDR3 DNA sequence: TGTGCCAGCAGCGCTGGACTAGCGGGGTTAAAGCAGTACTTC.